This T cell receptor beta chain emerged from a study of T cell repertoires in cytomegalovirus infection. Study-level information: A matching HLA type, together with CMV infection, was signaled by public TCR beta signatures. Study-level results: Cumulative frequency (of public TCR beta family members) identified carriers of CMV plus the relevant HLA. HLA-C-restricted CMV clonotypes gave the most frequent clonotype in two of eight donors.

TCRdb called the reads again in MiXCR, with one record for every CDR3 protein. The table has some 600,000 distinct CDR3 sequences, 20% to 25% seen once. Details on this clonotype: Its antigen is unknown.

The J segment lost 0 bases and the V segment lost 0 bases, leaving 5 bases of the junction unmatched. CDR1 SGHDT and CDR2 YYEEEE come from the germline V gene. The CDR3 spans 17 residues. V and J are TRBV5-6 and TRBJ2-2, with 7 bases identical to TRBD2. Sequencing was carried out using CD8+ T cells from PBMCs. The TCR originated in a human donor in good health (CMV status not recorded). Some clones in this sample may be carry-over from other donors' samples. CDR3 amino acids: CASSLEPAGPNTGELFF. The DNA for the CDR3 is TGTGCCAGCAGCTTGGAACCAGCGGGACCGAACACCGGGGAGCTGTTTTTT.